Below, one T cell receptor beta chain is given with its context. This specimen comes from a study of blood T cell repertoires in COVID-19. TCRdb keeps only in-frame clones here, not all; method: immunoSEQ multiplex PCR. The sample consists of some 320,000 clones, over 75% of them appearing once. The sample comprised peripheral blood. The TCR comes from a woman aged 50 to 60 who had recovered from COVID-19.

CDR3 loop: CASSEGTSGRARGRNEQFF. CDR3 nucleotides: TGTGCCAGCAGCGAGGGGACTAGCGGGAGGGCCAGGGGTCGGAATGAGCAGTTCTTC. V and J are TRBV7-2 and TRBJ2-1; 16 bases are shared with TRBD2. V was clipped by 5 bases and J by 7 bases; unmatched bases: 14. CDR3 length: 19 amino acids. Germline V gene data show CDR1 as SGHTA and CDR2 as FQGNSA.